The 27 T cell receptor beta chains presented below share a single source sample, sequenced in a study of T cell responses to AZD1222 COVID-19 vaccine. Sequenced by immunoSEQ multiplex PCR; TCRdb stores in-frame clones only, minus some. Of approximately 70,000 clones detected, around 86% appear once; the ten largest clones hold under 3%. The starting material was peripheral blood, obtained on day 0 of AZD1222 vaccination. The source of these receptors is an adult in good health.

The chain has TRBV5-1 and TRBJ2-7, with D possibly TRBD2 on 6 matching bases. V lost 4 bases to trimming and J lost 0 bases, with 17 bases between them. The CDR3 runs to 16 residues. The germline V gene has CDR1 SGHRS and CDR2 YFSETQ. The CDR3 sequence is CASSPRAGHLSYEQYF. The CDR3 DNA reads as TGCGCCAGCAGCCCCAGAGCGGGCCACCTCTCCTACGAGCAGTACTTC.

The CDR3 spells CASSPARGGEYEQYF. The CDR3 region has the DNA TGTGCCAGCAGTCCCGCGAGGGGGGGAGAATACGAGCAGTACTTC. The V gene is TRBV27, the J gene TRBJ2-7; D is perhaps TRBD2 (7 bases). The V end was cut by 5 bases, the J end by 4 bases, with 18 bases between. Germline lookup yields CDR1 MNHEY and CDR2 SMNVEV (reference sequence). The CDR3 is 15 residues long.

By sample fraction, this clone is medium-sized (0.01 to 0.1%). This chain uses TRBV3-1 (or the pseudogene TRBV3-2) with TRBJ2-7, with TRBD1 identical over 7 bases. After removal of 4 bases from V and 6 bases from J, the junction contained 3 bases not matched to a gene. CDR1 is LGHDT, CDR2 YNNKEL, per germline (reference sequence). CDR3 length equals 12 residues. The DNA of the CDR3 is TGTGCCAGCAGCCCCAGGGGGTTCGAGCAGTACTTC. Translation: CASSPRGFEQYF.

The chain uses TRBV18 and TRBJ1-2; D perhaps matches TRBD1 (5 bases). Looked up from germline, CDR1 is KGHSH and CDR2 is LQKENI. The CDR3 length is 15 residues. Trimming took 4 bases from V and 6 from J, leaving 18 bases between them. CDR3 bases: TGTGCCAGCTCACAAGGTGACAGCGCAAGCAATGGCTACACCTTC. Encoded protein: CASSQGDSASNGYTF. Combining the CDR3 with reference TRBV18 and TRBJ1-2 gives the whole variable domain NAGVMQNPRHLVRRRGQEARLRCSPMKGHSHVYWYRQLPEEGLKFMVYLQKENIIDESGMPKERFSAEFPKEGPSILRIQQVVRGDSAAYFCASSQGDSASNGYTFGSGTRLTVV.

The V call is TRBV11-2, the J call TRBJ2-1; 13 bases agree with TRBD2. From germline, CDR1 is SGHAT and CDR2 FQNNGV. V shed 6 bases, J shed 14 bases, and the junction held 16 bases outside the gene matches. CDR3 length: 16 residues. As DNA, the CDR3 is TGTGCCAGCAGACCGGGACTAGCGGGACCCATAGGTCTAAAGTTCTTC. Its translation: CASRPGLAGPIGLKFF.

This rearrangement joins TRBV30 to TRBJ1-1; D might be TRBD1 (5 bases). The CDR3 consists of 14 residues. V lost 4 bases and J lost 7, with 19 bases in between. The V gene's germline CDR1 is GTSNPN and CDR2 SVGIG (reference sequence). The CDR3 protein is CAWKYGTGDLEAFF. In DNA form, the CDR3 reads TGTGCCTGGAAGTACGGAACCGGGGACCTTGAAGCTTTCTTT.

This sequence joins TRBV18 and TRBJ1-1; D uncertain. The V end lost 1 base, the J end lost 7 bases, and 13 bases lay between the germline ends. Per the germline V gene, CDR1 is KGHSH and CDR2 is LQKENI. There are 14 residues in the CDR3. CDR3 protein: CASSPQGTESEAFF. The CDR3 nucleotides read TGTGCCAGCTCACCACAAGGTACGGAAAGTGAAGCTTTCTTT.

This chain connects TRBV7-7 to TRBJ2-1, with D hard to call. The V end was cut by 1 base, the J end by 1 base, with 8 bases between. This CDR3 comprises 15 residues. Germline V gene data show CDR1 as SSHAT and CDR2 as FNYEAQ (reference sequence). The CDR3 sequence: CASSLESSSYNEQFF. CDR3 DNA: TGTGCCAGCAGCTTAGAGTCCAGTTCCTACAATGAGCAGTTCTTC.

The chain uses TRBV29-1 and TRBJ2-1, with 8 nucleotides matching TRBD1. In germline, CDR1 is SQVTM, CDR2 ANQGSEA. The J segment lost 6 bases and the V segment lost 7 bases, leaving 8 bases of the junction unmatched. The CDR3 is 13 amino acids. The CDR3 here is CSAAQGAGNEQFF. The CDR3 nucleotides read TGCAGCGCTGCTCAGGGGGCCGGCAATGAGCAGTTCTTC.

V gene TRBV28 combines with J gene TRBJ1-1; D call uncertain. In germline, CDR1 is MDHEN, CDR2 SYDVKM. CDR3 length: 15 amino acids. The germline V and J ends were trimmed by 5 bases and 0 bases, with 13 bases remaining between them. The CDR3 protein is CASSIRHLLNTEAFF. DNA for the CDR3: TGTGCCAGCAGTATTAGACATCTCCTGAACACTGAAGCTTTCTTT.

The chain carries TRBV28 and TRBJ1-4; TRBD1 might be the D (5 bases). Trimming pared 6 bases from V and 4 bases from J, leaving 9 bases between. This CDR3 spans 13 amino acids. The germline CDR1 and CDR2 sequences are MDHEN and SYDVKM. The DNA for the CDR3 is TGTGCCAGCAGCTGGGACTTTAATGAAAAACTGTTTTTT. Its protein is CASSWDFNEKLFF.

The table lists this clone with a count of one. The genes are TRBV5-6 and TRBJ1-2; D remains unclear. V lost 0 bases to trimming and J lost 8 bases, with 8 bases between them. The CDR3 loop spans 12 amino acids. The V gene's germline CDR1 is SGHDT and CDR2 YYEEEE. The DNA for the CDR3 is TGTGCCAGCAGCTTGGACGGGAGAGGCTACACCTTC. As protein: CASSLDGRGYTF.

V usage is TRBV5-1 and J usage is TRBJ2-2; D call uncertain. The germline gives CDR1 SGHRS, CDR2 YFSETQ. V dropped 1 base and J dropped 1 base, with 8 bases sitting between them. The CDR3 length is 15 residues. The chain's CDR3 is CASSLMDGNTGELFF. In DNA form, the CDR3 reads TGCGCCAGCAGCTTGATGGACGGGAACACCGGGGAGCTGTTTTTT.

This clone was counted only a few times. The CDR3, as DNA: TGTGCCAGCTCACCCCTCGGGGGACGGTCCCCAGATACGCAGTATTTT. Translated, it gives CASSPLGGRSPDTQYF. The chain links TRBV18 to TRBJ2-3; D might be TRBD2 (6 bases). The CDR3 has 16 residues. V was pared by 3 bases and J by 4 bases, with 17 bases between. The germline V gene encodes CDR1 KGHSH and CDR2 LQKENI.

CDR3 amino acids: CASRAGTVATNEKLFF. CDR3 bases: TGTGCCAGCAGGGCAGGGACGGTTGCAACTAATGAAAAACTGTTTTTT. The chain has TRBV27 and TRBJ1-4, with D perhaps matching TRBD1 (5 bases). V lost 6 bases and J 0 bases, leaving 14 bases between the germline ends. CDR1 MNHEY and CDR2 SMNVEV come from the germline V gene (reference sequence). There are 16 residues in the CDR3.

The V call is TRBV6-5, the J call TRBJ1-1; 7 bases line up with TRBD1. CDR1 MNHEY and CDR2 SVGAGI come from the germline V gene. The CDR3 extends over 15 amino acids. V shed 10 bases and J 0 bases; nucleotides not matched to a gene: 11. This CDR3 is CATRDSSLLNTEAFF. DNA for the CDR3: TGTGCCACCCGGGACAGCTCCCTTTTGAACACTGAAGCTTTCTTT.

The chain recombines TRBV18 with TRBJ2-7; 8 positions match TRBD1. CDR3 size: 14 residues. Unmatched junction bases numbered 3, after V lost 2 bases and J lost 3 bases. CDR1 and CDR2 from the germline V gene are KGHSH and LQKENI. DNA of the CDR3: TGTGCCAGCTCACCAGAAGGACAGGGCTACGAGCAGTACTTC. Encoded protein: CASSPEGQGYEQYF.

The chain recombines TRBV5-1 with TRBJ2-2; 7 bases map to TRBD1. The CDR3 totals 19 residues. After removal of 0 bases from V and 1 base from J, the junction contained 12 bases not matched to a gene. In germline, CDR1 is SGHRS, CDR2 YFSETQ. The CDR3 DNA reads TGCGCCAGCAGCTTGGCCCGAGGGGGCGCGGTTCTGAACACCGGGGAGCTGTTTTTT. This sequence encodes CASSLARGGAVLNTGELFF.

The CDR3 DNA reads TGTGCCAGTAGAGGTACGACATTCCACACAGATACGCAGTATTTT. Its protein is CASRGTTFHTDTQYF. The rearrangement uses TRBV19 and TRBJ2-3; D ambiguous. The CDR3 is 15 residues long. CDR1 and CDR2 from the germline V gene are LNHDA and SQIVND (reference sequence). V was trimmed by 6 bases and J by 2 bases, leaving 15 bases between them.

Here the CDR3 reads CATSDPTSGSPPDTQYF. The CDR3 bases are TGTGCCACCAGTGACCCAACTAGCGGGAGTCCCCCAGATACGCAGTATTTT. V is TRBV24-1 and J is TRBJ2-3; 11 bases align to TRBD2. The germline V gene encodes CDR1 KGHDR and CDR2 SFDVKD. The junction had 9 bases not matched to a gene; V was cut back by 4 bases and J by 4 bases. CDR3 length: 17 amino acids.

The chain has TRBV5-6 and TRBJ1-2, with D possibly TRBD1 on 5 matching bases. CDR3 length: 13 amino acids. Germline CDR1 SGHDT, CDR2 YYEEEE. Deletions cut 2 bases from V and 7 bases from J, with 12 bases between. The CDR3: CASSFGAASGYTF. The CDR3 nucleotides read TGTGCCAGCAGCTTCGGGGCAGCCTCTGGCTACACCTTC.

This chain connects TRBV11-3 to TRBJ2-1, with a possible D match to TRBD2 (5 bases). Germline V CDR1 and CDR2: SGHNT, YENEEA. Deletions cut 3 bases from V and 2 bases from J, with 11 bases between. The CDR3 has 15 amino acids. CDR3: CASSFGGFPYNEQFF. The DNA for the CDR3 is TGTGCCAGCAGCTTTGGCGGGTTTCCCTACAATGAGCAGTTCTTC.

The J gene is TRBJ2-2, the V gene TRBV25-1, with D uncertain. Between the trimmed V and J ends, which lost 4 bases and 4 bases, there was a span of 13 bases. Germline CDR1 MGHDK, CDR2 SYGVNS. The CDR3 loop spans 15 amino acids. CDR3 bases: TGTGCCAGCAGTGTGTCAAGGGCAGGCACCGGGGAGCTGTTTTTT. It yields the protein CASSVSRAGTGELFF.

The rearrangement links TRBV27 to TRBJ1-1, with 7 bases identical to TRBD1. V shed 5 bases, J shed 2 bases, and the junction held 11 bases outside the gene matches. CDR3 length equals 16 residues. Germline CDR1 reads MNHEY; CDR2 reads SMNVEV (reference sequence). The DNA of the CDR3 is TGTGCCAGCAGTCGCGCTACAGGGACAGTAAACACTGAAGCTTTCTTT. Protein sequence: CASSRATGTVNTEAFF.

V is TRBV18 and J is TRBJ2-1, with 7 bases fitting TRBD1. Per germline, CDR1 KGHSH and CDR2 LQKENI. There are 17 residues in the CDR3. With V trimmed by 3 bases and J by 2 bases, 10 bases remained unmatched. The CDR3 loop reads CASSPNIQDRAYNEQFF. CDR3 bases: TGTGCCAGCTCACCGAACATCCAAGACAGGGCCTACAATGAGCAGTTCTTC.

V is TRBV3-1 (or the pseudogene TRBV3-2) and J is TRBJ2-7; 12 bases fit TRBD1. This CDR3 region has 15 residues. V lost 0 bases and J lost 7; bases outside the gene matches: 4. The germline CDR1 and CDR2 sequences are LGHDT and YNNKEL (reference sequence). The DNA for the CDR3 is TGTGCCAGCAGCCAAGAAGGGACAGGGGGCCGAGAGCAGTACTTC. It encodes CASSQEGTGGREQYF.

This clone was counted a single time. The rearrangement uses TRBV28 and TRBJ1-1; D call uncertain. The germline V gene has CDR1 MDHEN and CDR2 SYDVKM. The CDR3 runs to 13 residues. With 4 bases removed from V and 11 bases from J, the gap between germline ends came to 17 bases. The CDR3 coding sequence is TGTGCCAGCAGTTCTGAGGACTTAGGGCGGGCTTTCTTT. This sequence encodes CASSSEDLGRAFF. The full variable domain, in which reference TRBV28 and TRBJ1-1 provide the parts outside the CDR3, is DVKVTQSSRYLVKRTGEKVFLECVQDMDHENMFWYRQDPGLGLRLIYFSYDVKMKEKGDIPEGYSVSREKKERFSLILESASTNQTSMYLCASSSEDLGRAFFGQGTRLTVV.